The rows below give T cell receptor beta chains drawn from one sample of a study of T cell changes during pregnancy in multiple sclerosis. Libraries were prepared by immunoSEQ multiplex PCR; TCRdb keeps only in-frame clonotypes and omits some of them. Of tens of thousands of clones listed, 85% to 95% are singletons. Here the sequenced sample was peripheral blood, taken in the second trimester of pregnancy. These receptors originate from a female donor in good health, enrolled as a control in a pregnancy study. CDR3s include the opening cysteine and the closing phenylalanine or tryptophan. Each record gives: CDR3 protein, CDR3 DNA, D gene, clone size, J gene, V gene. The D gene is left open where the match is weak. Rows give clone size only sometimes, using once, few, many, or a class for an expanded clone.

CASSLGRTAIYEQYF	TGTGCCAGCAGTCTGGGACGGACAGCGATCTACGAGCAGTACTTC	NA	NA	TRBJ2-7	TRBV6-5
CTQSSRAFF	TGCACCCAATCCTCTCGGGCTTTCTTT	NA	few	TRBJ1-1	TRBV20-1
CASSPEPGGWYEQYF	TGTGCCAGCAGTCCCGAACCAGGGGGCTGGTACGAGCAGTACTTC	TRBD1	NA	TRBJ2-7	TRBV6-4
CASRYNNEQFF	TGTGCCAGCAGGTACAACAATGAGCAGTTCTTC	NA	NA	TRBJ2-1	TRBV2
CASSGIFFSGNTIYF	TGTGCCAGCAGCGGCATCTTCTTCTCTGGAAACACCATATATTTT	NA	NA	TRBJ1-3	TRBV7-9
CASNNRAGAYEQYF	TGTGCCAGCAACAACCGGGCAGGGGCCTACGAGCAGTACTTC	NA	NA	TRBJ2-7	TRBV28
CASSIGSENTEAFF	TGTGCCAGTAGTATAGGGAGCGAAAACACTGAAGCTTTCTTT	NA	NA	TRBJ1-1	TRBV19
CASFTLGGGTDTQYF	TGTGCCAGCTTTACCCTAGGGGGTGGCACAGATACGCAGTATTTT	NA	NA	TRBJ2-3	TRBV28
CASSLAGGVEQYF	TGTGCCAGCAGCTTAGCGGGAGGGGTGGAGCAGTACTTC	TRBD2	once	TRBJ2-7	TRBV7-9
CASSALAGGSTGELFF	TGTGCCAGCAGTGCTCTAGCGGGAGGGAGCACCGGGGAGCTGTTTTTT	TRBD2	NA	TRBJ2-2	TRBV6-1
CASSQGTGVFGNTIYF	TGTGCCAGCAGCCAAGGGACAGGGGTATTCGGAAACACCATATATTTT	TRBD1	NA	TRBJ1-3	TRBV14
CASSPSRGRGVDQPQHF	TGTGCCAGTAGTCCCTCGAGGGGCCGGGGGGTGGATCAGCCCCAGCATTTT	NA	NA	TRBJ1-5	TRBV19
CASSRGINYGYTF	TGTGCCAGCAGTAGAGGGATTAACTATGGCTACACCTTC	NA	NA	TRBJ1-2	TRBV27
CASMPGITDNEQFF	TGTGCCAGTATGCCAGGGATTACGGACAATGAGCAGTTCTTC	NA	NA	TRBJ2-1	TRBV5-6
CASSGGQATYWGYTF	TGTGCCAGCAGTGGTGGACAGGCCACTTATTGGGGCTACACCTTC	TRBD1	NA	TRBJ1-2	TRBV28
CASSSGPGANVLTF	TGTGCCAGCAGCTCAGGGCCTGGGGCCAACGTCCTGACTTTC	NA	NA	TRBJ2-6	TRBV5-4
CASTPLGTGLNQPQHF	TGTGCCAGTACCCCTCTGGGGACAGGCCTTAATCAGCCCCAGCATTTT	TRBD1	NA	TRBJ1-5	TRBV19
CASSDTPGVTQHF	TGTGCCAGCAGTGACACTCCCGGAGTTACCCAGCATTTT	NA	NA	TRBJ1-5	TRBV6-1
CASRPGGANVLTF	TGTGCCAGCAGACCCGGTGGGGCCAACGTCCTGACTTTC	NA	NA	TRBJ2-6	TRBV6-5
CASSPTGTGNPRAKNIQYF	TGTGCCAGCAGTCCGACCGGGACAGGGAACCCTCGGGCCAAAAACATTCAGTACTTC	TRBD1	NA	TRBJ2-4	TRBV28
CAISATGLGEKLFF	TGTGCCATCAGTGCAACAGGTCTAGGGGAAAAACTGTTTTTT	NA	NA	TRBJ1-4	TRBV10-3
CASSQEFGGRAYNEQFF	TGTGCCAGCAGCCAAGAGTTCGGCGGGAGGGCCTACAATGAGCAGTTCTTC	TRBD2	NA	TRBJ2-1	TRBV4-2
CASSLNRDGYTF	TGTGCCAGCAGTTTAAACAGGGATGGCTACACCTTC	NA	NA	TRBJ1-2	TRBV28
CASLDRDAQYF	TGTGCCAGCCTGGACAGGGATGCCCAGTACTTC	TRBD1	NA	TRBJ2-5	TRBV28
CASSLSYLETQYF	TGTGCCAGCAGTTTATCCTACCTGGAGACCCAGTACTTC	NA	NA	TRBJ2-5	TRBV27
CASSSAEGNEQYF	TGTGCCAGCAGCTCAGCCGAGGGCAACGAGCAGTACTTC	NA	NA	TRBJ2-7	TRBV5-4
CASSLDRAGNTIYF	TGTGCCAGCAGCCTAGACAGAGCCGGAAACACCATATATTTT	NA	NA	TRBJ1-3	TRBV5-4
CASSPGGVPYEQYF	TGCGCCAGCAGCCCGGGGGGTGTTCCCTACGAGCAGTACTTC	TRBD2	NA	TRBJ2-7	TRBV4-1
CASSLGYPGGGEQFF	TGTGCCAGCAGCTTAGGTTACCCAGGGGGCGGTGAGCAGTTCTTC	TRBD1	NA	TRBJ2-1	TRBV7-6
CASSPTGRDTQYF	TGTGCCAGCAGCCCCACAGGGCGAGATACGCAGTATTTT	NA	NA	TRBJ2-3	TRBV4-2
CASSRGQTSTDTQYF	TGTGCCAGCAGTCGGGGACAGACTAGCACAGATACGCAGTATTTT	TRBD1	NA	TRBJ2-3	TRBV2
CASSQGLEQYF	TGTGCCAGCAGTCAGGGCCTCGAGCAGTACTTC	NA	once	TRBJ2-7	TRBV6-5
CASSPLAGLDQPQHF	TGTGCCAGCTCACCACTGGCGGGGCTCGATCAGCCCCAGCATTTT	NA	NA	TRBJ1-5	TRBV18
CASSLTGGVQETQYF	TGCGCCAGCAGCTTGACAGGGGGCGTTCAAGAGACCCAGTACTTC	TRBD1	NA	TRBJ2-5	TRBV5-1